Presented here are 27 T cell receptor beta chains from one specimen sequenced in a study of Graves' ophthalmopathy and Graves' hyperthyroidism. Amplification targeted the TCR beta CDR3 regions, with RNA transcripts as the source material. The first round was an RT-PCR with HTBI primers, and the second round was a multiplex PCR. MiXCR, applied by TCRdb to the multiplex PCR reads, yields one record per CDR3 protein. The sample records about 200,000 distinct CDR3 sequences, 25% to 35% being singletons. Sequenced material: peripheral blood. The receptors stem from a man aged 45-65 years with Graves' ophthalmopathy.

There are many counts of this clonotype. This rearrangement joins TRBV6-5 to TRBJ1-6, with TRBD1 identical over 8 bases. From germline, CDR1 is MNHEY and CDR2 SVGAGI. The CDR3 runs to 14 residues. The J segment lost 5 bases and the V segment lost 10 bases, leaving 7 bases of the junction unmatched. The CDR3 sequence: CATGGRGHNSPLHF. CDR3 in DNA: TGTGCCACTGGGGGCAGGGGGCATAATTCACCCCTCCACTTT.

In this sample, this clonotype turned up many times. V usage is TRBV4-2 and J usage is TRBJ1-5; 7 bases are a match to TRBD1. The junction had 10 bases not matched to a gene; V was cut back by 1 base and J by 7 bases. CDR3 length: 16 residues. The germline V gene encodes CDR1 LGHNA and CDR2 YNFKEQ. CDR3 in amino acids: CASSQGYDRAEQPQHF. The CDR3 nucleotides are TGTGCCAGCAGCCAAGGGTATGACAGGGCCGAGCAGCCCCAGCATTTT.

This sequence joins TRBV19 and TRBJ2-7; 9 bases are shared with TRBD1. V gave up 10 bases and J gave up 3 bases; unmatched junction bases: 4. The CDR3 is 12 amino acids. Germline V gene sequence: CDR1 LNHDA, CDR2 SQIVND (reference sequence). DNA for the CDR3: TGTGCCACCGGGACAGGGCTCTACGAGCAGTACTTC. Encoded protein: CATGTGLYEQYF.

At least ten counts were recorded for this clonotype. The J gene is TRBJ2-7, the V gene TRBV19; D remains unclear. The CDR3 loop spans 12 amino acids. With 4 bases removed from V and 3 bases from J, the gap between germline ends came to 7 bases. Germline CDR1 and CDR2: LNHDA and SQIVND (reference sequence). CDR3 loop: CASSTHDYEQYF. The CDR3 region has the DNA TGTGCCAGTAGTACGCATGACTACGAGCAGTACTTC.

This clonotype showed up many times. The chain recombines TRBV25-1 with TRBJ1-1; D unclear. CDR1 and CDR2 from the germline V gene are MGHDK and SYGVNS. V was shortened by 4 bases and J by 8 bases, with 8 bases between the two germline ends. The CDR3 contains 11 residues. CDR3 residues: CASSGGYEAFF. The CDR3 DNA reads TGTGCCAGCAGTGGAGGATACGAAGCTTTCTTT.

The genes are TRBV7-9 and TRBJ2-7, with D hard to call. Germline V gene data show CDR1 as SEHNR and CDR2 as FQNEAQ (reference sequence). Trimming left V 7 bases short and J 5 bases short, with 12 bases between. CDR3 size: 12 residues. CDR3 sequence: CASTPGSDEQYF. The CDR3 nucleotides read TGTGCCAGCACCCCGGGCTCAGACGAGCAGTACTTC.

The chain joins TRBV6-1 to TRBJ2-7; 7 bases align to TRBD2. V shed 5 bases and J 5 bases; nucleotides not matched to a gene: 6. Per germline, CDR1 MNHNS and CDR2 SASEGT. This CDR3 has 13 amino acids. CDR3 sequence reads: CASSSSGYDEQYF. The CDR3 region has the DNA TGTGCCAGCAGTAGTAGCGGGTACGACGAGCAGTACTTC.

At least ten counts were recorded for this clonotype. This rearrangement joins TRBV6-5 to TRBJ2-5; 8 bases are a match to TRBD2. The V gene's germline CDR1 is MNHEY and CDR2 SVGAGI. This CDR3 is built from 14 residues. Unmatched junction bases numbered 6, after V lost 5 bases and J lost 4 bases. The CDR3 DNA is TGTGCCAGCAGTCCCGGGACTAGAGCAGAGACCCAGTACTTC. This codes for CASSPGTRAETQYF.

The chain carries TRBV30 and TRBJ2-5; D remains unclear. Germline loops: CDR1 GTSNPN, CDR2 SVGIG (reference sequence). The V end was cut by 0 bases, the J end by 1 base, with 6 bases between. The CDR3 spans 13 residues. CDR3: CAWSVGLQETQYF. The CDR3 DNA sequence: TGTGCCTGGAGTGTAGGCCTCCAAGAGACCCAGTACTTC.

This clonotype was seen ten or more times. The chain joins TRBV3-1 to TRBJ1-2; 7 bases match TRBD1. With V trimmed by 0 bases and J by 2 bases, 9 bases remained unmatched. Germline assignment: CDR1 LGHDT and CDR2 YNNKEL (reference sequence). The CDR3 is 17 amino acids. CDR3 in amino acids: CASSQDLRDSLNYGYTF. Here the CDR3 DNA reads TGTGCCAGCAGCCAAGATCTCCGGGACAGTTTAAACTATGGCTACACCTTC.

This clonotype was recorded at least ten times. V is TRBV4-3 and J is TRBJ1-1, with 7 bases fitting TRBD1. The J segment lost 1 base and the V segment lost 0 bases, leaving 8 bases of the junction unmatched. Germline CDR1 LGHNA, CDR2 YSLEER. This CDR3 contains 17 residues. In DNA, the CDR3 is TGCGCCAGCAGCCAAGATACTCGGGCAGGGGGGAACACTGAAGCTTTCTTT. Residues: CASSQDTRAGGNTEAFF.

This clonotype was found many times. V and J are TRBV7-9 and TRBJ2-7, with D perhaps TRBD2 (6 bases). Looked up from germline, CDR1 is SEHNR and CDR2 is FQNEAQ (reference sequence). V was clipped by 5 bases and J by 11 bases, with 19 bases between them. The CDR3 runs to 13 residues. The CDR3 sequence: CASSIGVGLLEYF. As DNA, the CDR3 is TGTGCCAGCAGCATAGGGGTGGGACTTCTGGAGTACTTC. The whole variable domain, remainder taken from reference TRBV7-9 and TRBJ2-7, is DTGVSQNPRHKITKRGQNVTFRCDPISEHNRLYWYRQTLGQGPEFLTYFQNEAQLEKSRLLSDRFSAERPKGSFSTLEIQRTEQGDSAMYLCASSIGVGLLEYFGPGTRLTVT.

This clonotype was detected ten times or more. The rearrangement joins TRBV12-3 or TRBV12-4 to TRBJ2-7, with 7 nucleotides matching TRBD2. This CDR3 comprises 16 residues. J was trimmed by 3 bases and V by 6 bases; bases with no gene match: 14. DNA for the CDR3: TGTGCCAGCAGCCCGAGAAGGGCGGGAGAAGTCTACGAGCAGTACTTC. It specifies CASSPRRAGEVYEQYF.

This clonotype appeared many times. The CDR3: CASSVGTSGSPQETQYF. CDR3 nucleotide sequence: TGCGCCAGCAGCGTAGGGACTAGCGGGTCACCCCAAGAGACCCAGTACTTC. The gene calls are TRBV5-1 and TRBJ2-5; 12 bases map to TRBD2. The CDR3 covers 17 residues. Trimming cost V 4 bases and J 1 base; bases outside gene matches: 8. Germline CDR1 and CDR2: SGHRS and YFSETQ.

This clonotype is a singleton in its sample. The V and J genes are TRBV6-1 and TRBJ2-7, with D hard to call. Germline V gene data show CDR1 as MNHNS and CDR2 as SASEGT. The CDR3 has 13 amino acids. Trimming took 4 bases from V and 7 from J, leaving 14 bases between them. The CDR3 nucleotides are TGTGCCAGCAGTGCTGACGTCCTCATGGAGCAGTACTTC. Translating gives CASSADVLMEQYF.

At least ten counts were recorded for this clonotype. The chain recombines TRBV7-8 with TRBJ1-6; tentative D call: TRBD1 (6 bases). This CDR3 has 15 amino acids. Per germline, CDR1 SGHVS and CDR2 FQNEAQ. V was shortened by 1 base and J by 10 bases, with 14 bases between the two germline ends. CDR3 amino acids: CASSLEQGLGSPLHF. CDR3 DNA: TGTGCCAGCAGCTTAGAACAGGGATTAGGATCACCCCTCCACTTT.

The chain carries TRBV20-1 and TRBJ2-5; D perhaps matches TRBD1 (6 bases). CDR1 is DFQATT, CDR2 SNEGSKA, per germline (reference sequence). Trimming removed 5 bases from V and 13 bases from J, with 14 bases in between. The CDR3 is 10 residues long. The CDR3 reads CSAGDTGVYF. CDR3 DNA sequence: TGCAGTGCTGGGGACACCGGGGTGTACTTC.

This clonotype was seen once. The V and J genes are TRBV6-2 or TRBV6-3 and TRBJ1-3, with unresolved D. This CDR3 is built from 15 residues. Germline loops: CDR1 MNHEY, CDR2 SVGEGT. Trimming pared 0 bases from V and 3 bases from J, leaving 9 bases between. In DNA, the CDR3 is TGTGCCAGCAGTTACTCGGGGTTGATTGGAAACACCATATATTTT. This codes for CASSYSGLIGNTIYF.

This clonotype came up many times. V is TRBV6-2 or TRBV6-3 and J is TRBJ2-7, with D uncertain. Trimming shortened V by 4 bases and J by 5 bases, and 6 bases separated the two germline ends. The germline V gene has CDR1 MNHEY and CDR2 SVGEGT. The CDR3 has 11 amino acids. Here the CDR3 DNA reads TGTGCCAGCAGTTGGGCCGACGAGCAGTACTTC. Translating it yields CASSWADEQYF.

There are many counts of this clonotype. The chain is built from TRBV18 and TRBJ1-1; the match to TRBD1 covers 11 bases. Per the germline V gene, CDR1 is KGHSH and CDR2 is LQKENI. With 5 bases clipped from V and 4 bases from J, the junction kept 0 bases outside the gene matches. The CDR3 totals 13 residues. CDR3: CASSGTGGTEAFF. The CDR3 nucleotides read TGTGCCAGCTCAGGGACAGGGGGCACTGAAGCTTTCTTT.

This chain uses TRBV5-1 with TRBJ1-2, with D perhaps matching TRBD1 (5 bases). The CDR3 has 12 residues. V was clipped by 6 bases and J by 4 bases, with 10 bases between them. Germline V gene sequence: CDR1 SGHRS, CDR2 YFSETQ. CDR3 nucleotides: TGCGCCAGCAAGGCGGGGGGCTATGGCTACACCTTC. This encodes CASKAGGYGYTF.

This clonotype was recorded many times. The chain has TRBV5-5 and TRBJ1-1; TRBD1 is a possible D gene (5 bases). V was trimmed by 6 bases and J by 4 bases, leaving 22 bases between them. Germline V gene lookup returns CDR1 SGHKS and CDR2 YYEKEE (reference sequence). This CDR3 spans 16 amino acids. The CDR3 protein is CASTLNRRGSRTEAFF. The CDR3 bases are TGTGCCAGCACCCTCAACCGCCGGGGGAGTCGCACTGAAGCTTTCTTT. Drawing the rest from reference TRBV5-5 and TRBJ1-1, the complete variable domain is DAGVTQSPTHLIKTRGQQVTLRCSPISGHKSVSWYQQVLGQGPQFIFQYYEKEERGRGNFPDRFSARQFPNYSSELNVNALLLGDSALYLCASTLNRRGSRTEAFFGQGTRLTVV.

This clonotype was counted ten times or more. The CDR3 sequence is CASSLDRGTGELFF. The CDR3 coding sequence is TGTGCCAGCAGCCTGGACAGGGGCACCGGGGAGCTGTTTTTT. The chain employs TRBV6-2 or TRBV6-3 and TRBJ2-2, with 9 bases aligning to TRBD1. There are 14 residues in the CDR3. Germline V lookup: CDR1 MNHEY, CDR2 SVGEGT. J gave up 4 bases and V 6 bases, and 3 bases lay outside the gene matches.

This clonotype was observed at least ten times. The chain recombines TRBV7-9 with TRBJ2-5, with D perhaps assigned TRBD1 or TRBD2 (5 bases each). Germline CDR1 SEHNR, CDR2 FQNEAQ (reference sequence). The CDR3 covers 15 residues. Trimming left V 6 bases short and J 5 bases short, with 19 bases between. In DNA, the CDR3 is TGTGCCAGCAGAGGGGAGAATGAGGGCCCGGAGACCCAGTACTTC. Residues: CASRGENEGPETQYF.

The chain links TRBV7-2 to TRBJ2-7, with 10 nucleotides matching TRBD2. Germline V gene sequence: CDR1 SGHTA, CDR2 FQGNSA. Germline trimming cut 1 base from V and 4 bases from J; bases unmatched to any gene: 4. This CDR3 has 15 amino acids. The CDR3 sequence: CASSLGGTSVYEQYF. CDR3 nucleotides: TGTGCCAGCAGCTTAGGAGGGACTAGCGTTTACGAGCAGTACTTC. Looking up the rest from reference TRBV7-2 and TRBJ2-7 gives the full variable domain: GAGVSQSPSNKVTEKGKDVELRCDPISGHTALYWYRQSLGQGLEFLIYFQGNSAPDKSGLPSDRFSAERTGGSVSTLTIQRTQQEDSAVYLCASSLGGTSVYEQYFGPGTRLTVT.

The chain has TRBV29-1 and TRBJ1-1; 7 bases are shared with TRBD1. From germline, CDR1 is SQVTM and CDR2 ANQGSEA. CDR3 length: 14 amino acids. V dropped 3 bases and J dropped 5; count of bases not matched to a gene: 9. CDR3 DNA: TGCAGCGTTGACGGCAGGGGGTTAAGGACTGAAGCTTTCTTT. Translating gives CSVDGRGLRTEAFF.

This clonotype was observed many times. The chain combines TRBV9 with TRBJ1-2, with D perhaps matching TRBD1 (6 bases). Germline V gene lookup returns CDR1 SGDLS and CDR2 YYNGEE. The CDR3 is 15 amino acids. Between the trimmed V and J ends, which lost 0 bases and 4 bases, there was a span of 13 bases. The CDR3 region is CASSVDGGAGYGYTF. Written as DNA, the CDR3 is TGTGCCAGCAGCGTAGATGGGGGCGCCGGCTATGGCTACACCTTC.